The sequence of this T cell receptor beta chain was determined in a study of response to subunit inactivated influenza vaccine. Points from the study as a whole: Authors suggested seasonal influenza vaccinations each recruit few new T cells.

Notes on this clonotype: Antigen unknown.

This CDR3 has 12 amino acids. Germline CDR1 is MNHNY and CDR2 is SVGAGI (reference sequence). V was trimmed by 0 bases and J by 7 bases, leaving 6 bases between them. TCRdb re-called the RT-PCR reads through MiXCR, storing one row per CDR3 protein. Of 300,000 to 350,000 distinct CDR3 sequences listed, 20% to 25% are singletons. The TCR was taken from a man between 50 and 69 years old who received an inactivated influenza vaccine. The chain has TRBV6-6 and TRBJ1-1; D is perhaps TRBD1 (6 bases). Sequenced here: PBMCs from blood, sampled around 22 months after vaccination. The CDR3 region has the DNA TGTGCCAGCAGTTACTCGGACAGTGAAGCTTTCTTT. The encoded protein is CASSYSDSEAFF.